The text below deals with one TCR beta chain. CDR1 and CDR2 (germline): SGHDT, YYEEEE. CDR3 length: 13 amino acids. With 2 bases removed from V and 1 base from J, the gap between germline ends came to 4 bases. This entry comes from a study of blood T cell repertoires in COVID-19. Measured with immunoSEQ multiplex PCR; TCRdb has only the in-frame clones, and not every one. The sample yields about 330,000 clones, more than 75% seen once. Specimen: peripheral blood. This sequence originates from a woman aged 45 to 65 with acute or convalescent COVID-19. The chain joins TRBV5-6 to TRBJ1-3; D gene ambiguous. The CDR3 DNA reads TGTGCCAGCAGCTTTTCGTCTGGAAACACCATATATTTT. Residues: CASSFSSGNTIYF.